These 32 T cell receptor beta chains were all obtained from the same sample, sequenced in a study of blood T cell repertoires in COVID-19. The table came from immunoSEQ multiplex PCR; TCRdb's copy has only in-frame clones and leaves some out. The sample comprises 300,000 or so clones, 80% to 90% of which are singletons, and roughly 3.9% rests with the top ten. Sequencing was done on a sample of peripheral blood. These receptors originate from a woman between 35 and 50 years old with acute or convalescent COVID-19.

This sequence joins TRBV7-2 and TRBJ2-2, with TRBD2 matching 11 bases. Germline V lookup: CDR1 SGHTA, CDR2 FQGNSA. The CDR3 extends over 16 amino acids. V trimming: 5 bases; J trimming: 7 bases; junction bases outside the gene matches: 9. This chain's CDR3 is CASSRLQLAGGGELFF. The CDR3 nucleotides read TGTGCCAGCAGCCGTTTGCAGCTAGCGGGGGGCGGGGAGCTGTTTTTT.

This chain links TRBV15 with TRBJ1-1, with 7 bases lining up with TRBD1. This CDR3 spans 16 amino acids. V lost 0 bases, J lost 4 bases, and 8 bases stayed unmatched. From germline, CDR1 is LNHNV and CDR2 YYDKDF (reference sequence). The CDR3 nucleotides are TGTGCCACCAGCAGAGATTTGGGGACAGTAATCACTGAAGCTTTCTTT. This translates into CATSRDLGTVITEAFF.

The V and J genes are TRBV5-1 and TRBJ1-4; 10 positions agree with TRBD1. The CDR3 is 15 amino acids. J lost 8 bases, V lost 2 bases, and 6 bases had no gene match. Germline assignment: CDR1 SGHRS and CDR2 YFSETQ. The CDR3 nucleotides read TGCGCCAGCAGCTTTACCGGGACAGGGGCCGAAAAACTGTTTTTT. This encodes CASSFTGTGAEKLFF.

CDR3 bases: TGTGCCAGCAGCGAGACTAGCGGGGTCACCGGGGAGCTGTTTTTT. It is translated as CASSETSGVTGELFF. The chain recombines TRBV13 with TRBJ2-2; 11 positions match TRBD2. The CDR3 is 15 amino acids. Germline V gene lookup returns CDR1 PRHDT and CDR2 FYEKMQ (reference sequence). The junction had 3 bases not matched to a gene; V was cut back by 5 bases and J by 4 bases. The full variable domain, rest sourced from reference TRBV13 and TRBJ2-2, is AAGVIQSPRHLIKEKRETATLKCYPIPRHDTVYWYQQGPGQDPQFLISFYEKMQSDKGSIPDRFSAQQFSDYHSELNMSSLELGDSALYFCASSETSGVTGELFFGEGSRLTVL.

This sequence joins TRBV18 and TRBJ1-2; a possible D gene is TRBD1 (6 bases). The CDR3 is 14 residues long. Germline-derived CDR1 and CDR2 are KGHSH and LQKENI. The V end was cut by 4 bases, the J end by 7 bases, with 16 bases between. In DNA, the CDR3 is TGTGCCAGCTCACGGACCGGGGGGCCTGGTGGCTACACCTTC. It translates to CASSRTGGPGGYTF.

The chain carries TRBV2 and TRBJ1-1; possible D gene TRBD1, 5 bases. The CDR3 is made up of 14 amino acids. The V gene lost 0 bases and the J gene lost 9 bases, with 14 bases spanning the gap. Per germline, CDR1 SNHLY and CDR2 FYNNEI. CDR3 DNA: TGTGCCAGCAGTGAAGCGCTTCAGGGCTCTAAAGCTTTCTTT. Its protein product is CASSEALQGSKAFF.

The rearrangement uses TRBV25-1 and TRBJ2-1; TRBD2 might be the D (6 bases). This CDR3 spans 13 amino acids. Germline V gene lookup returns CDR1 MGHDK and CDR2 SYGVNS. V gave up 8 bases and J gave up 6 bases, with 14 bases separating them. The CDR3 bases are TGTGCCAGCTCCTTGGGCGGGGCCAATGAGCAGTTCTTC. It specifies CASSLGGANEQFF.

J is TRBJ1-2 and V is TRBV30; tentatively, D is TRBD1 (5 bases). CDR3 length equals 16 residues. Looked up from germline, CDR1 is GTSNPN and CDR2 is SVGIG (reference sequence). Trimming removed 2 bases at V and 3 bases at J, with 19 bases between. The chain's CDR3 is CAWSQASGGRDYGYTF. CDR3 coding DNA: TGTGCCTGGAGTCAGGCCTCGGGGGGACGGGACTATGGCTACACCTTC.

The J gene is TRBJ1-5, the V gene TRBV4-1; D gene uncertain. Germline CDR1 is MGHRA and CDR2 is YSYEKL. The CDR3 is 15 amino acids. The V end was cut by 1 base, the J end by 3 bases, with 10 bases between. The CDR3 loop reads CASSQADTYNQPQHF. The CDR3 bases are TGCGCCAGCAGCCAAGCAGACACTTACAATCAGCCCCAGCATTTT.

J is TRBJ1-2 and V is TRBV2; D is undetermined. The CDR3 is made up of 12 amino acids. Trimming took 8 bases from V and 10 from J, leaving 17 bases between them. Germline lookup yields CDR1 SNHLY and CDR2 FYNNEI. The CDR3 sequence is CASRSARTPYTF. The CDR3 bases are TGTGCCAGCCGGTCGGCACGGACTCCCTACACCTTC.

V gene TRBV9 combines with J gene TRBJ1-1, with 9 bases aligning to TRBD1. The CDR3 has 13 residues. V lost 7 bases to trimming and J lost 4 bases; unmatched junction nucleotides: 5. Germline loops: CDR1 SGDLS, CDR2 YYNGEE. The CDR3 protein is CASGRQGGTEAFF. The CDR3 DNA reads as TGTGCCAGCGGAAGACAGGGGGGCACTGAAGCTTTCTTT.

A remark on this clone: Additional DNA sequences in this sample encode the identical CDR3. The CDR3 protein is CASSLDRDSYNSPLHF. The CDR3 DNA is TGTGCCAGCAGCTTGGACCGGGACAGTTATAATTCACCCCTCCACTTT. The V call is TRBV27, the J call TRBJ1-6, with 7 bases fitting TRBD1. This CDR3 has 16 amino acids. Germline V gene data show CDR1 as MNHEY and CDR2 as SMNVEV (reference sequence). Trimming removed 6 bases from V and 4 bases from J; junction bases left unmatched: 9.

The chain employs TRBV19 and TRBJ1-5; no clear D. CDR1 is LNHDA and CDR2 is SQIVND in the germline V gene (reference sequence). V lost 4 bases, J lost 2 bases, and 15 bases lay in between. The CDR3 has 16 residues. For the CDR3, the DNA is TGTGCCAGTAGTACATCCCCCGGGAGAGGCAATCAGCCCCAGCATTTT. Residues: CASSTSPGRGNQPQHF.

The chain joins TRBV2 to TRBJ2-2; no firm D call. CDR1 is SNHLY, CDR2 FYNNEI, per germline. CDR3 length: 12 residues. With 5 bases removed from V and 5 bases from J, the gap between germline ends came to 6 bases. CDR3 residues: CASSRDTGELFF. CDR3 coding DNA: TGTGCCAGCAGTAGAGATACCGGGGAGCTGTTTTTT.

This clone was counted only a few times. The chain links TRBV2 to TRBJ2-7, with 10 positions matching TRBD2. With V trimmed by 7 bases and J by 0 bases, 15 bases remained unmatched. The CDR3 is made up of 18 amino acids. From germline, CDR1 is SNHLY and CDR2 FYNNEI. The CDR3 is CASKGGASGGPSSYEQYV. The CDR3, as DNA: TGTGCCAGCAAGGGAGGGGCTAGCGGGGGCCCAAGCTCCTACGAGCAGTACGTC.

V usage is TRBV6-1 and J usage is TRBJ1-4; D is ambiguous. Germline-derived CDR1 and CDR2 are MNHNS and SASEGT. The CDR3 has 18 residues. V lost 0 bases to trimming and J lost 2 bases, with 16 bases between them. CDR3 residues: CASSEAAHRTRTNEKLFF. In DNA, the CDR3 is TGTGCCAGCAGTGAAGCGGCACACCGCACCCGTACTAATGAAAAACTGTTTTTT.

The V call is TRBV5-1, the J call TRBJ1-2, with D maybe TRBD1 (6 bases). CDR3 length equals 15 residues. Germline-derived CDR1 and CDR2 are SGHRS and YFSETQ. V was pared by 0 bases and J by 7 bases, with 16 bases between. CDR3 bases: TGCGCCAGCAGCTTGGCCCTGGGGGGGGCAAGTGGCTACACCTTC. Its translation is CASSLALGGASGYTF.

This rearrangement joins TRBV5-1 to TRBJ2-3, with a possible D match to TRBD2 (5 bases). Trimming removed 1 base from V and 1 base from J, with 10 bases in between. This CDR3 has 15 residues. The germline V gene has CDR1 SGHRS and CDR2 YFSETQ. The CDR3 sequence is CASSLQLSGTDTQYF. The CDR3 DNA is TGCGCCAGCAGCTTGCAGCTTAGCGGCACAGATACGCAGTATTTT.

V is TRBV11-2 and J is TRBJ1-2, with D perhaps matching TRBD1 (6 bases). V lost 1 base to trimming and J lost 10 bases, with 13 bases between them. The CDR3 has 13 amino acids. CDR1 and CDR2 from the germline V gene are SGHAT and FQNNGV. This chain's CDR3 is CASSLVQGGVYTF. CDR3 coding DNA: TGTGCCAGCAGCTTAGTACAGGGTGGCGTCTACACCTTC.

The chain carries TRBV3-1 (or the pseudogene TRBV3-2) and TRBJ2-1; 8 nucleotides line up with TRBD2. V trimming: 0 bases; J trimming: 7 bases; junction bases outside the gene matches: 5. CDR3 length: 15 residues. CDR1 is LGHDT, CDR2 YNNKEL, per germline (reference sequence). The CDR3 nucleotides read TGTGCCAGCAGCCAAGAAAGGCTAGCGGGTAATGAGCAGTTCTTC. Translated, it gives CASSQERLAGNEQFF.

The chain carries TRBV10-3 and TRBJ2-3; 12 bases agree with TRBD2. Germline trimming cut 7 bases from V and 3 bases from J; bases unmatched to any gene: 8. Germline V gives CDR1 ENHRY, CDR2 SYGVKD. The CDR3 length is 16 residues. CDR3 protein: CAIIRTSGALTDTQYF. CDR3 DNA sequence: TGTGCCATCATTAGGACTAGCGGGGCCCTAACAGATACGCAGTATTTT.

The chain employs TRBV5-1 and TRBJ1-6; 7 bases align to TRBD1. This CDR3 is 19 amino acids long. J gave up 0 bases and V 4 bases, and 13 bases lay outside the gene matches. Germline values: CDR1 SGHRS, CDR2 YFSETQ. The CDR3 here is CASSPAGTEGLSYNSPLHF. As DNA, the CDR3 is TGCGCCAGCAGCCCCGCCGGGACAGAGGGCCTCTCCTATAATTCACCCCTCCACTTT.

The CDR3 is CASSLFERGGAKNIQYF. For the CDR3, the DNA is TGTGCCAGCAGCTTATTTGAGCGGGGGGGCGCCAAAAACATTCAGTACTTC. The rearrangement links TRBV11-2 to TRBJ2-4; 10 nucleotides match TRBD2. Trimming cost V 2 bases and J 1 base; bases outside gene matches: 5. Germline CDR1 reads SGHAT; CDR2 reads FQNNGV. The CDR3 length is 17 residues. The complete variable domain, with remaining parts taken from reference TRBV11-2 and TRBJ2-4, reads EAGVAQSPRYKIIEKRQSVAFWCNPISGHATLYWYQQILGQGPKLLIQFQNNGVVDDSQLPKDRFSAERLKGVDSTLKIQPAKLEDSAVYLCASSLFERGGAKNIQYFGAGTRLSVL.

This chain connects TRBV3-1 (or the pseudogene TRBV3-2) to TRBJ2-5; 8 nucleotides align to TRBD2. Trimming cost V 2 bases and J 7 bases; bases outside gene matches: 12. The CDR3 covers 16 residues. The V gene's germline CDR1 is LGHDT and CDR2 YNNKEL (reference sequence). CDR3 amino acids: CASSQRGLAGARTQYF. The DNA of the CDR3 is TGTGCCAGCAGCCAAAGAGGCCTAGCGGGCGCTAGGACCCAGTACTTC.

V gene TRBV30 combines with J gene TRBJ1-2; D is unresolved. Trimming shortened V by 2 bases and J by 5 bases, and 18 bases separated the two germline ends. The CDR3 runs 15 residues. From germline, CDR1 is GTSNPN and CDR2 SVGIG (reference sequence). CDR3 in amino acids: CAWSIHPIQAYGYTF. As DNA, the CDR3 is TGTGCCTGGAGTATCCATCCAATTCAGGCGTATGGCTACACCTTC.

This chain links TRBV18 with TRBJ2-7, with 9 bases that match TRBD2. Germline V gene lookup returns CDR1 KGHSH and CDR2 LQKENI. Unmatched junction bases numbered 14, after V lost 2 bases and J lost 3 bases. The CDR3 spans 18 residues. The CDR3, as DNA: TGTGCCAGCTCACCAGATTTCAGTCTAGCGGGGAACCTCTACGAGCAGTACGTC. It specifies CASSPDFSLAGNLYEQYV.

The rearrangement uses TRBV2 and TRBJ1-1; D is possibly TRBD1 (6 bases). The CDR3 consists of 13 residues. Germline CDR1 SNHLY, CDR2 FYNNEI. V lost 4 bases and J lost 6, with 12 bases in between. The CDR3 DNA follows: TGTGCCAGCAGTGGGGGGCGAGGTGCTGAAGCTTTCTTT. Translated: CASSGGRGAEAFF.

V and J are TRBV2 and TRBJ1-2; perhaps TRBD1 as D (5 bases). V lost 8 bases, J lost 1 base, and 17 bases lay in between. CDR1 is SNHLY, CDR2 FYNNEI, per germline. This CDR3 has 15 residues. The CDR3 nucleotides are TGTGCCAGCCGATTGGGAGGGGCCGATAACTATGGCTACACCTTC. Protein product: CASRLGGADNYGYTF.

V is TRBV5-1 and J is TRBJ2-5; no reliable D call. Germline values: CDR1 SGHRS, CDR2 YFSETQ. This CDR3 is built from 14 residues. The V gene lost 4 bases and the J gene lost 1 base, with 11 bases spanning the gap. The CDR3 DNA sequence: TGCGCCAGCAGCCCGAGGTGGATCCAAGAGACCCAGTACTTC. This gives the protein CASSPRWIQETQYF. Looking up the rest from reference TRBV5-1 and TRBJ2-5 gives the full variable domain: KAGVTQTPRYLIKTRGQQVTLSCSPISGHRSVSWYQQTPGQGLQFLFEYFSETQRNKGNFPGRFSGRQFSNSRSEMNVSTLELGDSALYLCASSPRWIQETQYFGPGTRLLVL.

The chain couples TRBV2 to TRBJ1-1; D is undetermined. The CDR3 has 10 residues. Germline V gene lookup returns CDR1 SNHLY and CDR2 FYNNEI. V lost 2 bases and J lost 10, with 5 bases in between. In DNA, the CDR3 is TGTGCCAGCAGTGAACGTCGAGCTTTCTTT. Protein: CASSERRAFF.

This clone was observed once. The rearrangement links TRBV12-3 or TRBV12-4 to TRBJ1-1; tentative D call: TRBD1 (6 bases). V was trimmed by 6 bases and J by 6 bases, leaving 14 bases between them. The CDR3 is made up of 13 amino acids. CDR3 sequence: CASSGGGLPEAFF. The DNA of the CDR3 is TGTGCCAGCAGCGGGGGGGGGCTCCCTGAAGCTTTCTTT.

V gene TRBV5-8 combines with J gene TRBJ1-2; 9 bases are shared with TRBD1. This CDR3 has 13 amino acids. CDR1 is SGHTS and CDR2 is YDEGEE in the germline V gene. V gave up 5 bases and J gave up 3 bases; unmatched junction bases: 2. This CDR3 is CASSWTGDYGYTF. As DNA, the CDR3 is TGTGCCAGCAGTTGGACAGGGGACTATGGCTACACCTTC.